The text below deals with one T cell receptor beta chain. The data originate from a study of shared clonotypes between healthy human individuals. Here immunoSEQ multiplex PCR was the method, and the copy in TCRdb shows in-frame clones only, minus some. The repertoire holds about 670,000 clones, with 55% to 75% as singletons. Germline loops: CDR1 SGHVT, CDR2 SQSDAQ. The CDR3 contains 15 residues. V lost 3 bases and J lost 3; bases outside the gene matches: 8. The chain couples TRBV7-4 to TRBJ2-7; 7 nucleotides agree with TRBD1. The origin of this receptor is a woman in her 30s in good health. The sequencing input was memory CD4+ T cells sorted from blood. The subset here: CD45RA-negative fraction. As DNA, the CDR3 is TGTGCCAGCAGCTTGACAGTGGGACAGAACTACGAGCAGTACTTC. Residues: CASSLTVGQNYEQYF.